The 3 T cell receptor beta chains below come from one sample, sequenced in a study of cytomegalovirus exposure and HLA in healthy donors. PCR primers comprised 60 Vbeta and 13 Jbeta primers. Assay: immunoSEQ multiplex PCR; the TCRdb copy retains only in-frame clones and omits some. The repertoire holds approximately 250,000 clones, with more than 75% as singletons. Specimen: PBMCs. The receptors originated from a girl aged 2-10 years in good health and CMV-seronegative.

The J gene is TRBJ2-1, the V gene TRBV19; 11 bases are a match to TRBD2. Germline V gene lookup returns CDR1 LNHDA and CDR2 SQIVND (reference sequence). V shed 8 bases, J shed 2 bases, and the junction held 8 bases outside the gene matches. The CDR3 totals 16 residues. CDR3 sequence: CASGLAGGSPYNEQFF. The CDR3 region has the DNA TGTGCCAGTGGTCTAGCGGGAGGTTCCCCCTACAATGAGCAGTTCTTC.

CDR3 nucleotides: TGTGCCAGCAGTTTTAGCGACGAGCAGTACTTC. Its protein is CASSFSDEQYF. The rearrangement joins TRBV27 to TRBJ2-5; a possible D gene is TRBD2 (5 bases). Matching the DNA end better, TRBJ2-7 makes the J call doubtful. The CDR3 extends over 11 amino acids. Germline V lookup: CDR1 MNHEY, CDR2 SMNVEV (reference sequence).

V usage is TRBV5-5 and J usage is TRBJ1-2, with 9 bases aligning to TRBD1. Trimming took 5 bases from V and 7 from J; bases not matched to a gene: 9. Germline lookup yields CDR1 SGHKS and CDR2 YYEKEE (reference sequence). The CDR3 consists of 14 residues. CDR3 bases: TGTGCCAGCAGACGGCCGGGACAGGGACTTGGCTACACCTTC. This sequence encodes CASRRPGQGLGYTF.